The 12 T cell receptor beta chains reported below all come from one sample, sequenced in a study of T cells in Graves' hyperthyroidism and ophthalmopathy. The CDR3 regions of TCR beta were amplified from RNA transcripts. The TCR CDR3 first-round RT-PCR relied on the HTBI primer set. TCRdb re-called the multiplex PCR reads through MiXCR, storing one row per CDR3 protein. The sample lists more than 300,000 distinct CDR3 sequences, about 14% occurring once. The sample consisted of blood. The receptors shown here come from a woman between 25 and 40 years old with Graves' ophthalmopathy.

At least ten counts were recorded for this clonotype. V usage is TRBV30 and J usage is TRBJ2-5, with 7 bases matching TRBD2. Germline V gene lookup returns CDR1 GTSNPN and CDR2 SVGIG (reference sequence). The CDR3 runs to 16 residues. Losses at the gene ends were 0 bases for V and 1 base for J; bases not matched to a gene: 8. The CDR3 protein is CAWSVGLAVIQETQYF. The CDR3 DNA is TGTGCCTGGAGTGTAGGCCTAGCGGTAATCCAAGAGACCCAGTACTTC.

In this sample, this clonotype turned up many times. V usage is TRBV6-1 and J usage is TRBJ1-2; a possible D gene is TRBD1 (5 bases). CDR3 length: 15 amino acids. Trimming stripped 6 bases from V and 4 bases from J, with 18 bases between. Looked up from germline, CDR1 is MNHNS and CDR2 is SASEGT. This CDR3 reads CASRHAGVRGYGYTF. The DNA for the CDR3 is TGTGCCAGCAGGCACGCGGGGGTTAGGGGCTATGGCTACACCTTC.

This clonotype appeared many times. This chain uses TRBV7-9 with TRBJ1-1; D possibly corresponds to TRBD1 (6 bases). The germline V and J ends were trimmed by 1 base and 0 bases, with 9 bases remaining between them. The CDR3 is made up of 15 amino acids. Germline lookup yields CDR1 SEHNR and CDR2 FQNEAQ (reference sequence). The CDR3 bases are TGTGCCAGCAGCTTAGTGGGGGCTCTGAACACTGAAGCTTTCTTT. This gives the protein CASSLVGALNTEAFF.

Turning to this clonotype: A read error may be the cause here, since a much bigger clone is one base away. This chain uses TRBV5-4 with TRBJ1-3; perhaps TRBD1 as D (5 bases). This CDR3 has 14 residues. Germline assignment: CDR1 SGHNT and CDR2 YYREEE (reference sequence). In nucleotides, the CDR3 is TGTGCCAGCAGCTTGTTCGGGGCTGGAAACAGCATATATTTT. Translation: CASSLFGAGNSIYF.

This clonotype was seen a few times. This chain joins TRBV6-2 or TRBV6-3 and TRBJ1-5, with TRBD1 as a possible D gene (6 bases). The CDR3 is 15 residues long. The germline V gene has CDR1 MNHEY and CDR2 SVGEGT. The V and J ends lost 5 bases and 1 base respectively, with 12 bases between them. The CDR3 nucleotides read TGTGCCAGCAGTACGACAGGTTTAAGCAATCAGCCCCAGCATTTT. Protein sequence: CASSTTGLSNQPQHF.

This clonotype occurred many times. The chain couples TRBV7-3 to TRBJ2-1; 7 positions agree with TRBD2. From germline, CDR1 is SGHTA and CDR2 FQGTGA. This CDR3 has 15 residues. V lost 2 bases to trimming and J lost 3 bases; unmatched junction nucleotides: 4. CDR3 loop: CASSLGLADYNEQFF. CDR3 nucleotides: TGTGCCAGCAGCTTAGGTCTAGCGGACTACAATGAGCAGTTCTTC.

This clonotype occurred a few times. The CDR3 sequence is CASSLADGYTF. The CDR3 bases are TGTGCCAGCAGCTTAGCAGATGGCTACACCTTC. The chain uses TRBV7-9 and TRBJ1-2, with D hard to call. CDR3 length: 11 residues. The germline V and J ends were trimmed by 0 bases and 6 bases, with 2 bases remaining between them. CDR1 is SEHNR, CDR2 FQNEAQ, per germline (reference sequence).

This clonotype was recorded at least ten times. The CDR3 DNA follows: TGCGCCAGCAGCCAGTCGTCGGGGTCCGGCCAAGAGACCCAGTACTTC. It is translated as CASSQSSGSGQETQYF. The rearrangement links TRBV4-1 to TRBJ2-5, with D maybe TRBD2 (5 bases). The CDR3 runs to 16 residues. Germline CDR1 is MGHRA and CDR2 is YSYEKL. Trimming cost V 3 bases and J 1 base, with 15 bases left between them.

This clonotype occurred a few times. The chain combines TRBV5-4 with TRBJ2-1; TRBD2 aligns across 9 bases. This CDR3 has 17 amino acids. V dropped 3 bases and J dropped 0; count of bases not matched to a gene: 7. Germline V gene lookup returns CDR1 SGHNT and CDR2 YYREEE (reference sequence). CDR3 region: CASSSFAGGSSYNEQFF. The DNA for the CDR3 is TGTGCCAGCAGCTCTTTCGCGGGGGGGAGCTCCTACAATGAGCAGTTCTTC.

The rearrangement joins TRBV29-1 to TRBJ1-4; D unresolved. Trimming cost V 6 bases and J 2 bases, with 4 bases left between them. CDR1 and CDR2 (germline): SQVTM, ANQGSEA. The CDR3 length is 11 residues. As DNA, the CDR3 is TGCAGCGTGAGGACTAATGAAAAACTGTTTTTT. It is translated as CSVRTNEKLFF. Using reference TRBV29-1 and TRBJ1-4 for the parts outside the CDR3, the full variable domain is SAVISQKPSRDICQRGTSLTIQCQVDSQVTMMFWYRQQPGQSLTLIATANQGSEATYESGFVIDKFPISRPNLTFSTLTVSNMSPEDSSIYLCSVRTNEKLFFGSGTQLSVL.

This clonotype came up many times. The chain's CDR3 is CSAEWGGGAKYEQYF. The DNA of the CDR3 is TGCAGTGCCGAGTGGGGCGGGGGGGCCAAGTACGAGCAGTACTTC. This chain joins TRBV20-1 and TRBJ2-7; 9 nucleotides align to TRBD2. Germline V lookup: CDR1 DFQATT, CDR2 SNEGSKA (reference sequence). J was trimmed by 4 bases and V by 6 bases; bases with no gene match: 13. This CDR3 has 15 residues.

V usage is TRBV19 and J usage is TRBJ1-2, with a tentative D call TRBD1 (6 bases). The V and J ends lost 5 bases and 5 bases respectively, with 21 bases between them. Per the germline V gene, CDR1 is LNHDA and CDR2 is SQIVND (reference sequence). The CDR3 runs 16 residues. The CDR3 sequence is CASSPDSSSPSYGYTF. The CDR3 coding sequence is TGTGCCAGTAGTCCGGACAGTTCTTCCCCCTCGTATGGCTACACCTTC.